There are many counts of the clone carrying this T cell receptor (beta chain). The antigen is undetermined. V was pared by 7 bases and J by 4 bases, with 17 bases between. The CDR3 loop spans 15 amino acids. TCRdb recomputed calls from the 5' RACE reads with MiXCR, one row per CDR3 protein. Of a few hundred thousand distinct CDR3 sequences detected, approximately 16% appear once; the ten largest clones hold more than 0.4%. This entry comes from a study of identical twins. Study-level results: High-abundance cord blood beta clonotypes had fewer insertions; memory repertoires showed none.

These sequences were also reported in another study, on yellow fever vaccine responses in identical twins. That report notes: Reported findings indicate that twins' vaccine T cell responses seemed partially convergent, partially personalized.

Sequencing was performed on CD4+ T cells sorted from blood. The clonotype comes from a young woman in good health. The chain joins TRBV12-3 or TRBV12-4 to TRBJ2-1; maybe TRBD2 (6 bases). This chain's CDR3 is CASTRRAEVYNEQFF. The CDR3 DNA reads TGTGCCAGCACCCGGAGGGCCGAAGTTTACAATGAGCAGTTCTTC.